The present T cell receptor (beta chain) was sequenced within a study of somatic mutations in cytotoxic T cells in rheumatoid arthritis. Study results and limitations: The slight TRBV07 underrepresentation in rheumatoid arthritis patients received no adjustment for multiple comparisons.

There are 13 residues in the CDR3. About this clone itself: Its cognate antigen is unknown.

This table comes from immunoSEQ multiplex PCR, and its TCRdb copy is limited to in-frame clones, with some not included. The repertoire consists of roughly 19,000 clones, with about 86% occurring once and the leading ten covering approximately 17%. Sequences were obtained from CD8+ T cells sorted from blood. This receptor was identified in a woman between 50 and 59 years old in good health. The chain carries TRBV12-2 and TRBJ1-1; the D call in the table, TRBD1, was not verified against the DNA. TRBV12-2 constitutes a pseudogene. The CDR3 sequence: CASRFRVNTEAFF. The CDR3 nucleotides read TGTGCAAGTCGCTTCAGGGTGAACACTGAAGCTTTCTTT.